This TCR beta chain was sequenced for a study of graft-versus-host responses after intestinal transplantation. Germline V gene data show CDR1 as WSHSY and CDR2 as SAAADI. This CDR3 spans 12 amino acids. V was clipped by 4 bases and J by 6 bases, with 10 bases between them. Data came from immunoSEQ multiplex PCR; TCRdb stores just in-frame clones and leaves some out. The sample includes some 79,000 clones, less than 90% of them seen just once. As for this clone: The target antigen is unknown.

The TCR comes from a human donor who received an intestinal transplant. This material consisted of unstimulated CD4+ T cells sorted from spleen or lymph node cells, taken before intestinal transplant. The V gene is TRBV10-2, the J gene TRBJ2-7, with a tentative D call TRBD2 (5 bases). The CDR3 DNA follows: TGCGCCAGCAGTGTCGCCCGGGGCGAGCAGTACTTC. This codes for CASSVARGEQYF.